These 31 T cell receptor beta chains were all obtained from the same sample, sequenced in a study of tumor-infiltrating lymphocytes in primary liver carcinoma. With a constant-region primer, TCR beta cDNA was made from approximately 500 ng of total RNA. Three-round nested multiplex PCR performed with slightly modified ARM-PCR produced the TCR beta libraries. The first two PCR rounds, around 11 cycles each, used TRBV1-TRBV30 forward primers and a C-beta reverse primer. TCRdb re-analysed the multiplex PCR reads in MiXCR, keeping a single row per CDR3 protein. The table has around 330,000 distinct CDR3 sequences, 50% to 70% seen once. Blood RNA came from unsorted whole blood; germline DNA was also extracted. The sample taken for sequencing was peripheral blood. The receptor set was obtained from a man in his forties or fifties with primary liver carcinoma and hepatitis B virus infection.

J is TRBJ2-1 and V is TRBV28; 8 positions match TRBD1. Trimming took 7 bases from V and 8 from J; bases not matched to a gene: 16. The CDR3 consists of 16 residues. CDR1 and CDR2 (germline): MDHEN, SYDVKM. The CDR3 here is CASKQTGALPSDEQFF. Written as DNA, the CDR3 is TGTGCCAGCAAACAGACAGGGGCCCTCCCTTCGGATGAGCAGTTCTTC.

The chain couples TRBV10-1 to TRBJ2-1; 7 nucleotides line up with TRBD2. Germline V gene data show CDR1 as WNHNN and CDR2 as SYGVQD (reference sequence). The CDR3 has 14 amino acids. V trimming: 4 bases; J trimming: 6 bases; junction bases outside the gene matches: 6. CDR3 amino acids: CASSVGTTSNEQFF. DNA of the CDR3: TGCGCCAGCAGTGTCGGGACTACCTCCAATGAGCAGTTCTTC.

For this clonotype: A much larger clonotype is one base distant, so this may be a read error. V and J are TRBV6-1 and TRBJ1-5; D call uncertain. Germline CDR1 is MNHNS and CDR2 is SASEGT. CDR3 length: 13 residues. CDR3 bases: TGTGCCAGCAGTGAAGCATTTGGTCAGCCCCAGGATTTT. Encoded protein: CASSEAFGQPQDF.

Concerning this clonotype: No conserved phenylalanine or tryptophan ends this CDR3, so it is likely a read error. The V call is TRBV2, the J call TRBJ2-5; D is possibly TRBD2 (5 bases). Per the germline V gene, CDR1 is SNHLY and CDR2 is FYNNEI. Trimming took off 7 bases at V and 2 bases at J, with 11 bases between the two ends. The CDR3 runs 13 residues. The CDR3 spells CASTMTKQETQYS. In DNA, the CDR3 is TGTGCCAGCACGATGACTAAACAAGAGACCCAGTACTCC.

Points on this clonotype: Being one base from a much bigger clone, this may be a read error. As DNA, the CDR3 is TGTGCCTGCAGTTACCTCCGAGAGATCACTGAAGCTTTCTTT. Its translation: CACSYLREITEAFF. The rearrangement links TRBV6-6 to TRBJ1-1; D not certain. The V gene's germline CDR1 is MNHNY and CDR2 SVGAGI (reference sequence). The CDR3 has 14 amino acids.

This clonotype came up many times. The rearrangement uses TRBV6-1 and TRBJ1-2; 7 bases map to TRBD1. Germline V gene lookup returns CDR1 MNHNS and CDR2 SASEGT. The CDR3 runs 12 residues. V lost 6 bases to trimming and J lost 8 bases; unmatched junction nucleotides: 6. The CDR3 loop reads CASRTGNRGYTF. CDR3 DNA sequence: TGTGCCAGCAGGACAGGGAATAGGGGCTACACCTTC.

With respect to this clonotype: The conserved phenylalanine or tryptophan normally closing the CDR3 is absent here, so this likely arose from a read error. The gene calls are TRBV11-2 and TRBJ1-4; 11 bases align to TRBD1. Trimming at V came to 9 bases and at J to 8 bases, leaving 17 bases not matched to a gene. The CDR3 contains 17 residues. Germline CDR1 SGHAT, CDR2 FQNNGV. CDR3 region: CARSPGQGANRGEKLFS. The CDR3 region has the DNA TGTGCCAGGAGCCCAGGACAGGGGGCGAACCGGGGCGAAAAACTGTTTTCT.

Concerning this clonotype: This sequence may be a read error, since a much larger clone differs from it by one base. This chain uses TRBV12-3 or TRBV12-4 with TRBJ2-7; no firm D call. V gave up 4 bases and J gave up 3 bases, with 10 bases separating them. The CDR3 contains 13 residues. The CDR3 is CASSYAAFYEQYF. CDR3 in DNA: TGTGCCAGCAGTTATGCGGCTTTCTACGAGCAGTACTTC.

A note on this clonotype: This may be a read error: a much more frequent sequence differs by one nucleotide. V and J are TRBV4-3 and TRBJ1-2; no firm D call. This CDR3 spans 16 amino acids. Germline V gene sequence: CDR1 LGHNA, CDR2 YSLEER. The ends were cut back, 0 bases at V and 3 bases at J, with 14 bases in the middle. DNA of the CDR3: TGCGCCAGCAGCCAAGAAGGGAGGGAACGGGACTATGGCTACACCTTC. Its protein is CASSQEGRERDYGYTF.

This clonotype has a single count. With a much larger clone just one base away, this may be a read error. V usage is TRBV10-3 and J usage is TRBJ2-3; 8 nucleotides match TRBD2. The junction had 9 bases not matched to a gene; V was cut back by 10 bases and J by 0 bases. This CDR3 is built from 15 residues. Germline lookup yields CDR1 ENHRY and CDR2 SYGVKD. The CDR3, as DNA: TGTGCCAGCCGGGGAATAGCGGGGAGCACAGATACGCAGTATTTT. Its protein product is CASRGIAGSTDTQYF.

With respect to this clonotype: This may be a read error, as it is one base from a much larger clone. The CDR3 DNA reads as TGTGCCAGCAGTTTATCGGGACTGTGTCGAGGGTTCTTC. Translating it yields CASSLSGLCRGFF. The rearrangement joins TRBV12-3 or TRBV12-4 to TRBJ2-1; TRBD2 is a possible D gene (6 bases). Trimming took 2 bases from V and 15 from J, leaving 17 bases between them. The CDR3 sequence is 13 residues long.

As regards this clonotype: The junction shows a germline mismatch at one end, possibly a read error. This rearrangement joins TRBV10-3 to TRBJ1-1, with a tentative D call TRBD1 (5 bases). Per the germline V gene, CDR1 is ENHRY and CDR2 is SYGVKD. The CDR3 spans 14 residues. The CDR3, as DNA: TGTGCCATCAGGGGGGGAGGTGCGAACACTGGAGCTTTCTTT. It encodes CAIRGGGANTGAFF.

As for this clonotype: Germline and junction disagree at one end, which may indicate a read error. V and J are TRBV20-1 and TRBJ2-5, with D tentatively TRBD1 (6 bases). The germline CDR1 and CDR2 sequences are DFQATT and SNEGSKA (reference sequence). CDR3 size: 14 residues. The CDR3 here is CSASIGLVQGTQCF. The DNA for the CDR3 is TGCAGTGCTAGCATTGGACTGGTCCAGGGGACCCAGTGCTTC.

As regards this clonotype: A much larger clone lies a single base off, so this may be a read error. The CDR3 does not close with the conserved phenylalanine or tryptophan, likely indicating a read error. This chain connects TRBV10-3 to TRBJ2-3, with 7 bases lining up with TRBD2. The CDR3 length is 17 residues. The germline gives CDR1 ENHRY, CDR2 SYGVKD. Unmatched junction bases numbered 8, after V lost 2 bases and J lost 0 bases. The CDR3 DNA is TGTGCCATCAGTGAGCCTATAGCGGGCTCTAGCACAGATACGCAGTATATT. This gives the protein CAISEPIAGSSTDTQYI.

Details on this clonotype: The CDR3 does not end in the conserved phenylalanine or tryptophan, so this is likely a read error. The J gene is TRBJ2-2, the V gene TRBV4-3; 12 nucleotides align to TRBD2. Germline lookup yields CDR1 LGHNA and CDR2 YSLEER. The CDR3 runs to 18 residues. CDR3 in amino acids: CASSRGLAGSANTGELFY. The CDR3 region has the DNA TGCGCTAGCAGCCGGGGACTAGCGGGTTCCGCGAACACAGGGGAGCTGTTTTAT.

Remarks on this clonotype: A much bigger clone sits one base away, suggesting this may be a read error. The DNA of the CDR3 is TGTGCCAGCAGGGGGGAGGGACAGCGGTACAATGAGCAGTTCTTC. Encoded protein: CASRGEGQRYNEQFF. The chain employs TRBV6-2 or TRBV6-3 and TRBJ2-1; D possibly uses TRBD1 or TRBD2 (7 bases each). The V end lost 6 bases, the J end lost 4 bases, and 16 bases lay between the germline ends. The CDR3 is 15 amino acids. Germline assignment: CDR1 MNHEY and CDR2 SVGEGT.

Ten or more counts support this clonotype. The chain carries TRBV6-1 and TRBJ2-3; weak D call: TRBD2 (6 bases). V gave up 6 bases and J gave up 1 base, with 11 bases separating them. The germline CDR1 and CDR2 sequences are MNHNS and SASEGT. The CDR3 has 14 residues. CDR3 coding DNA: TGTGCCAGCAGACGGGAGACCGGCACAGATACGCAGTATTTT. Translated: CASRRETGTDTQYF.

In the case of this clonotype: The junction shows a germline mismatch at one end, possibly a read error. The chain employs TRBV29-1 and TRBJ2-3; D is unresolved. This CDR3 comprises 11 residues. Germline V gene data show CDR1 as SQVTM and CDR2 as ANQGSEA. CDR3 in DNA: TGCAGCGTTGAATCGTCAGATACGCGGTATTTT. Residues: CSVESSDTRYF.

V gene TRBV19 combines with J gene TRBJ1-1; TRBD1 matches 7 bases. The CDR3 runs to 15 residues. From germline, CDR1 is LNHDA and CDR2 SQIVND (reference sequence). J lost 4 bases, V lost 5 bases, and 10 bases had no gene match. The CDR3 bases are TGTGCCAGTAGTCCACAGGGGCTTAGGGGCACTGAAGCTTTCTTT. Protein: CASSPQGLRGTEAFF.

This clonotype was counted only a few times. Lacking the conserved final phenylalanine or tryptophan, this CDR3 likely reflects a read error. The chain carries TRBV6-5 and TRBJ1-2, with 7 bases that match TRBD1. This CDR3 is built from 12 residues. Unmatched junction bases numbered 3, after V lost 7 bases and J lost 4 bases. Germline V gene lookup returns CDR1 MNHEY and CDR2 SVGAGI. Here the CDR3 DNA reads TGTGCCAGCACCCAGGGGGGCTATGGCTACACCCTC. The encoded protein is CASTQGGYGYTL.

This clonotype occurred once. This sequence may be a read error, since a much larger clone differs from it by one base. The CDR3 is CAGSYSINLSNQPQHF. The CDR3 bases are TGTGCCGGCAGTTACTCGATCAATCTTAGCAATCAGCCCCAGCATTTT. The V gene is TRBV6-5, the J gene TRBJ1-5; D is unclear. The germline CDR1 and CDR2 sequences are MNHEY and SVGAGI. This CDR3 comprises 16 residues.

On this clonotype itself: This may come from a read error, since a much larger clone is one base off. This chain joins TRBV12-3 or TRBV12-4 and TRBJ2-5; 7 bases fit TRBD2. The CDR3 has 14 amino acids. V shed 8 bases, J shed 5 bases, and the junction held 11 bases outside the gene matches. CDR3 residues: CASGQRTSEETQYF. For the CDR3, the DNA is TGTGCCAGCGGCCAACGGACTAGTGAGGAGACCCAGTACTTC.

The CDR3 loop reads CSVKGLSQWRYEQYF. CDR3 sequence (DNA): TGCAGCGTTAAAGGCCTCTCTCAATGGAGGTACGAGCAGTACTTC. V gene TRBV29-1 combines with J gene TRBJ2-7; a possible D gene is TRBD2 (5 bases). Germline lookup yields CDR1 SQVTM and CDR2 ANQGSEA. V dropped 5 bases and J dropped 4 bases, with 21 bases sitting between them. The CDR3 covers 15 residues.

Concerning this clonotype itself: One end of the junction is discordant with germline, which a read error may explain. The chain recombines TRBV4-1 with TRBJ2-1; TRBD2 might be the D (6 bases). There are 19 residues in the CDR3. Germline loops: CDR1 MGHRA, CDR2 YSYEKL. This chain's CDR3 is CASSQDRGWRARVRNEQFF. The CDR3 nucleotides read TGCGCTAGCAGCCAAGACCGAGGATGGAGGGCCAGGGTTCGCAATGAACAGTTCTTC.

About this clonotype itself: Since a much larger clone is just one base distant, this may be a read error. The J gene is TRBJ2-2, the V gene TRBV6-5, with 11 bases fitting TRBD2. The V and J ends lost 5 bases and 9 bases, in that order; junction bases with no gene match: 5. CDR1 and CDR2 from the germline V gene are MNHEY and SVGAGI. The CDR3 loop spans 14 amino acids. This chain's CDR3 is CASSTGTSGRELFF. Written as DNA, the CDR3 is TGTGCCAGCAGTACCGGGACTAGCGGCAGGGAGCTGTTTTTT.

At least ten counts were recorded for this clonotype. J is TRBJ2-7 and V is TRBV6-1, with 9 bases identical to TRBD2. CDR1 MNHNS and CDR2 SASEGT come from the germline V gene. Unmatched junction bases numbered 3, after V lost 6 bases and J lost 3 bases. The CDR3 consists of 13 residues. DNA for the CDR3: TGTGCCAGCAGACTAGCGGGCAACTACGAGCAGTACTTC. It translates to CASRLAGNYEQYF.

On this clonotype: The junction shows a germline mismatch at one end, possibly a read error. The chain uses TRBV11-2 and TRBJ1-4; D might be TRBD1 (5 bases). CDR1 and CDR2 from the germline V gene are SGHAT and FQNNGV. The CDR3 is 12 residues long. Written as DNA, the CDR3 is TGTGTCAGCAGCTTTGGCGGGGGAAAACCGTTTTTT. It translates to CVSSFGGGKPFF.

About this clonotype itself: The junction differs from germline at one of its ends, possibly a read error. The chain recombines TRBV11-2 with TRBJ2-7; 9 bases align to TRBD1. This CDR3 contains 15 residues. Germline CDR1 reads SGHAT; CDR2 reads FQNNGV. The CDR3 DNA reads TGTACCAGCAGTTTACGTTGGACAGGGGAAAACGAGCAGTACTTC. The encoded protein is CTSSLRWTGENEQYF.

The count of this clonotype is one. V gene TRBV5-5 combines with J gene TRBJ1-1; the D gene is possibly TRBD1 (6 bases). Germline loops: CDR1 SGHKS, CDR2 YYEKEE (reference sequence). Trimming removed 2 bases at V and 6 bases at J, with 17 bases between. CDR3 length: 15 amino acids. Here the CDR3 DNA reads TGTGCCAGCAGCTTAGGCCATGGGGGGGCCGCTGAAGCTTTCTTT. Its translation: CASSLGHGGAAEAFF.

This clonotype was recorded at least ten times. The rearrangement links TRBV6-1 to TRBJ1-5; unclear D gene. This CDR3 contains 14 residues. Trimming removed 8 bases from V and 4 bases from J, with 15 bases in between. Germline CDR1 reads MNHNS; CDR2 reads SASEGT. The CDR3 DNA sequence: TGTGCCAGCTCAAGACAATCCTCTAATCAGCCCCAGCATTTT. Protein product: CASSRQSSNQPQHF.

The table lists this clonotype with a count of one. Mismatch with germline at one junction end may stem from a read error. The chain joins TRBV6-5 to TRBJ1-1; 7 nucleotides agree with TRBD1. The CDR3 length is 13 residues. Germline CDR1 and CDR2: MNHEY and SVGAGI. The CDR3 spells CVSSYSRQGAAFF. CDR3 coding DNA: TGTGTCAGCAGTTACTCCCGACAGGGCGCAGCTTTCTTT.